This entry lists 23 T cell receptor beta chains sequenced from one sample in a study of human T cells and chemical hapten exposure (TCRdb year 2021). Unfractionated whole blood was collected in Tempus Blood RNA tubes, and total RNA was extracted from that blood. During library preparation, unique molecular identifiers were attached to individual cDNA molecules so that TCRs could be counted in a quantitative, reproducible way. TCRdb passed the public sequencing reads through fastp at Q25 and MiXCR, retaining productive beta sequences. Records with the same CDR3 protein are collapsed into one entry carrying the most frequent genes and DNA. Within this sample are about 120,000 distinct CDR3 sequences, with 8.5% to 9% of them counted one time only. Around 1.5% of the sample is held by the ten biggest clonotypes. Sequencing used whole blood. The receptors come from a human donor in good health. Some clones in this sample may be carry-over from other donors' samples. Donor details come from another sample of the same person, matched by shared clones.

This clonotype was seen many times. The chain has TRBV18 and TRBJ1-1, with 10 bases matching TRBD1. Germline assignment: CDR1 KGHSH and CDR2 LQKENI. This CDR3 contains 13 residues. The V gene end was trimmed by 3 bases and the J gene end by 11 bases; junction bases not matched to a gene: 6. CDR3: CASSPTDRGPAFF. CDR3 sequence (DNA): TGTGCCAGCTCACCTACAGACAGGGGGCCGGCTTTCTTT.

There are many counts of this clonotype. The chain couples TRBV28 to TRBJ1-1; D may be TRBD1 (5 bases). Germline CDR1 reads MDHEN; CDR2 reads SYDVKM. The CDR3 has 15 amino acids. V was pared by 4 bases and J by 5 bases, with 17 bases between. This chain's CDR3 is CASSSSSGRGTEAFF. The CDR3 DNA reads as TGTGCCAGCAGTTCAAGCTCAGGGCGGGGAACTGAAGCTTTCTTT.

This clonotype was picked up many times. The V call is TRBV19, the J call TRBJ2-1; D remains unclear. The germline V and J ends were trimmed by 2 bases and 6 bases, with 8 bases remaining between them. CDR3 size: 13 residues. The germline V gene encodes CDR1 LNHDA and CDR2 SQIVND (reference sequence). CDR3 region: CASSINPSNEQFF. CDR3 DNA: TGTGCCAGTAGTATAAACCCCTCCAATGAGCAGTTCTTC.

This clonotype occurred many times. The chain employs TRBV12-3 or TRBV12-4 and TRBJ1-5; tentatively, D is TRBD1 (5 bases). This CDR3 is 14 amino acids long. V lost 7 bases, J lost 6 bases, and 16 bases lay in between. This CDR3 is CASKQGAYVQPQHF. CDR3 DNA: TGTGCCAGCAAGCAAGGGGCCTATGTTCAGCCCCAGCATTTT.

Ten or more counts support this clonotype. The chain carries TRBV2 and TRBJ1-1; D unresolved. Germline CDR1 is SNHLY and CDR2 is FYNNEI. Deletions cut 10 bases from V and 0 bases from J, with 12 bases between. The CDR3 is 13 residues long. CDR3 in amino acids: CAITRKMNTEAFF. In DNA, the CDR3 is TGTGCCATCACTCGGAAAATGAACACTGAAGCTTTCTTT. Full variable domain (rest looked up from reference TRBV2 and TRBJ1-1): EPEVTQTPSHQVTQMGQEVILRCVPISNHLYFYWYRQILGQKVEFLVSFYNNEISEKSEIFDDQFSVERPDGSNFTLKIRSTKLEDSAMYFCAITRKMNTEAFFGQGTRLTVV.

This clonotype was seen at least ten times. This sequence joins TRBV6-6 and TRBJ2-3; no clear D. CDR1 MNHNY and CDR2 SVGAGI come from the germline V gene (reference sequence). The germline V and J ends were trimmed by 5 bases and 14 bases, with 14 bases remaining between them. CDR3 length: 11 residues. The CDR3 sequence is CASSGPLPVYF. Written as DNA, the CDR3 is TGTGCCAGCAGTGGGCCACTCCCGGTGTATTTT.

The genes are TRBV7-2 and TRBJ1-2, with a weak D call TRBD1 (6 bases). CDR3 length: 13 amino acids. The V end was cut by 5 bases, the J end by 5 bases, with 12 bases between. Germline assignment: CDR1 SGHTA and CDR2 FQGNSA. CDR3 loop: CASSLDRKYGYTF. The CDR3 coding sequence is TGTGCCAGCAGCCTAGACAGGAAATATGGCTACACCTTC. The full variable domain, rest sourced from reference TRBV7-2 and TRBJ1-2, is GAGVSQSPSNKVTEKGKDVELRCDPISGHTALYWYRQSLGQGLEFLIYFQGNSAPDKSGLPSDRFSAERTGGSVSTLTIQRTQQEDSAVYLCASSLDRKYGYTFGSGTRLTVV.

V gene TRBV5-1 combines with J gene TRBJ2-5, with D maybe TRBD2 (5 bases). Germline-derived CDR1 and CDR2 are SGHRS and YFSETQ. The CDR3 has 13 residues. V gave up 0 bases and J gave up 9 bases, with 12 bases separating them. The CDR3: CASSLAGISAQYF. In DNA form, the CDR3 reads TGCGCCAGCAGCTTGGCCGGGATATCGGCCCAGTACTTC. Combining the CDR3 with reference TRBV5-1 and TRBJ2-5 gives the whole variable domain KAGVTQTPRYLIKTRGQQVTLSCSPISGHRSVSWYQQTPGQGLQFLFEYFSETQRNKGNFPGRFSGRQFSNSRSEMNVSTLELGDSALYLCASSLAGISAQYFGPGTRLLVL.

This sequence joins TRBV7-9 and TRBJ1-4, with D perhaps matching TRBD1 (6 bases). The germline CDR1 and CDR2 sequences are SEHNR and FQNEAQ (reference sequence). There are 18 residues in the CDR3. The V and J ends lost 0 bases and 2 bases respectively, with 16 bases between them. DNA for the CDR3: TGTGCCAGCAGCTTAGCGGGGGCAGGGGCTCCGACTAATGAAAAACTGTTTTTT. Encoded protein: CASSLAGAGAPTNEKLFF.

A note on this clonotype: One end of the junction does not line up with germline, which may come from a read error. The V call is TRBV5-1, the J call TRBJ2-5; D not certain. This CDR3 is 16 amino acids long. Germline V gene lookup returns CDR1 SGHRS and CDR2 YFSETQ. This chain's CDR3 is CASSLVLLASQETQNF. The CDR3 coding sequence is TGCGCCAGCAGCTTGGTTCTTTTGGCTTCCCAAGAGACCCAGAACTTC. Drawing the rest from reference TRBV5-1 and TRBJ2-5, the complete variable domain is KAGVTQTPRYLIKTRGQQVTLSCSPISGHRSVSWYQQTPGQGLQFLFEYFSETQRNKGNFPGRFSGRQFSNSRSEMNVSTLELGDSALYLCASSLVLLASQETQNFGPGTRLLVL.

This clonotype appeared many times. The V and J genes are TRBV20-1 and TRBJ1-4; 9 nucleotides line up with TRBD1. Germline CDR1 and CDR2: DFQATT and SNEGSKA (reference sequence). The CDR3 contains 14 residues. V lost 1 base, J lost 8 bases, and 5 bases stayed unmatched. CDR3 in amino acids: CSARAPGQGEKLFF. The CDR3 DNA reads TGCAGTGCTAGAGCCCCGGGACAGGGAGAAAAACTGTTTTTT.

This clonotype was counted many times. The chain is built from TRBV10-3 and TRBJ2-1, with 9 bases matching TRBD1. CDR3 length: 13 residues. CDR1 and CDR2 (germline): ENHRY, SYGVKD. Trimming at V came to 8 bases and at J to 8 bases, leaving 7 bases not matched to a gene. The CDR3: CAIGRTGGHEQFF. The CDR3 DNA is TGTGCCATCGGACGAACAGGGGGCCATGAGCAGTTCTTC.

This clonotype was found a few times. This chain uses TRBV12-3 or TRBV12-4 with TRBJ2-5; 14 nucleotides match TRBD2. With 6 bases clipped from V and 1 base from J, the junction kept 4 bases outside the gene matches. CDR3 length equals 16 residues. The CDR3 DNA follows: TGTGCCAGCAGCCGCGGACTAGCGGGAGGCCAAGAGACCCAGTACTTC. Translation gives CASSRGLAGGQETQYF.

This chain connects TRBV30 to TRBJ1-1; possibly TRBD1 for D (5 bases). This CDR3 comprises 12 residues. In germline, CDR1 is GTSNPN, CDR2 SVGIG (reference sequence). V was shortened by 6 bases and J by 5 bases, with 13 bases between the two germline ends. The CDR3 region is CACGGTMTEAFF. In nucleotides, the CDR3 is TGTGCCTGCGGGGGGACGATGACTGAAGCTTTCTTT.

This clonotype has ten or more counts. The genes are TRBV29-1 and TRBJ1-2; unclear D gene. The CDR3 covers 15 residues. V gave up 0 bases and J gave up 0 bases, with 11 bases separating them. CDR1 SQVTM and CDR2 ANQGSEA come from the germline V gene. CDR3 DNA: TGCAGCGTTGAAGAGACACCCACTGCTAACTATGGCTACACCTTC. Translating gives CSVEETPTANYGYTF.

The sample holds many counts of this clonotype. V is TRBV20-1 and J is TRBJ2-7; D is unclear. V lost 6 bases, J lost 0 bases, and 18 bases lay in between. The CDR3 is 15 amino acids. Per germline, CDR1 DFQATT and CDR2 SNEGSKA (reference sequence). CDR3 in amino acids: CSAFPPFFSSYEQYF. In nucleotides, the CDR3 is TGCAGTGCGTTCCCGCCTTTTTTTAGCTCCTACGAGCAGTACTTC.

V usage is TRBV7-2 and J usage is TRBJ2-2; D may correspond to TRBD1 or TRBD2 (5 bases each). V was shortened by 1 base and J by 15 bases, with 9 bases between the two germline ends. The CDR3 consists of 11 residues. The germline V gene encodes CDR1 SGHTA and CDR2 FQGNSA. The CDR3 DNA is TGTGCCAGCAGCTTAGGAGGGGTTGTGTTTTTT. This translates into CASSLGGVVFF.

This clonotype was seen many times. The gene calls are TRBV5-1 and TRBJ2-2, with 12 bases fitting TRBD2. This CDR3 has 17 residues. The germline gives CDR1 SGHRS, CDR2 YFSETQ. The ends lost 4 bases at V and 8 bases at J; junction bases unmatched: 12. The CDR3, as DNA: TGCGCCAGCAGCGGGGGACTAGCGGGCCCCTACAGAGGGGAGCTGTTTTTT. It translates to CASSGGLAGPYRGELFF.

This clonotype turned up a few times. The chain is built from TRBV23-1 and TRBJ2-7; 7 positions agree with TRBD2. TRBV23-1 is an open reading frame, and its role is uncertain. The CDR3 covers 19 residues. After removal of 0 bases from V and 1 base from J, the junction contained 15 bases not matched to a gene. Here the CDR3 reads CASSQSYNWGGRQSYEQYF. CDR3 DNA: TGCGCCAGCAGTCAATCCTATAATTGGGGGGGACGCCAATCCTACGAGCAGTACTTC.

The chain joins TRBV5-1 to TRBJ2-4; possibly TRBD1 for D (5 bases). V lost 4 bases, J lost 0 bases, and 14 bases lay in between. This CDR3 spans 16 amino acids. Germline V lookup: CDR1 SGHRS, CDR2 YFSETQ. CDR3 nucleotides: TGCGCCAGCAGCCCGGGCCCCACAGGAGCCAAAAACATTCAGTACTTC. Amino acids: CASSPGPTGAKNIQYF.

This clonotype turned up a few times. V gene TRBV7-8 combines with J gene TRBJ2-2; D call uncertain. Germline V gene sequence: CDR1 SGHVS, CDR2 FQNEAQ. Between the trimmed V and J ends, which lost 6 bases and 0 bases, there was a span of 14 bases. The CDR3 contains 16 residues. The CDR3 nucleotides are TGTGCCAGCAGACCCCGGACCGTGGCGAACACCGGGGAGCTGTTTTTT. This gives the protein CASRPRTVANTGELFF.

The chain recombines TRBV25-1 with TRBJ2-1; possibly TRBD1 or TRBD2 for D (5 bases each). The CDR3 extends over 19 amino acids. The V end lost 5 bases, the J end lost 1 base, and 24 bases lay between the germline ends. Germline values: CDR1 MGHDK, CDR2 SYGVNS. CDR3 DNA: TGTGCCAGCAGTCCGGGACCCTCTTTTGGGATTAGGTCCTACAATGAGCAGTTCTTC. Amino acid sequence: CASSPGPSFGIRSYNEQFF. Using reference TRBV25-1 and TRBJ2-1 for the parts outside the CDR3, the full variable domain is EADIYQTPRYLVIGTGKKITLECSQTMGHDKMYWYQQDPGMELHLIHYSYGVNSTEKGDLSSESTVSRIRTEHFPLTLESARPSHTSQYLCASSPGPSFGIRSYNEQFFGPGTRLTVL.

This clonotype was detected ten times or more. The chain recombines TRBV27 with TRBJ1-4; unclear D gene. V lost 5 bases, J lost 7 bases, and 11 bases lay in between. Germline V gives CDR1 MNHEY, CDR2 SMNVEV (reference sequence). This CDR3 spans 13 amino acids. CDR3 protein: CASSDREGEKLFF. The CDR3 region has the DNA TGTGCCAGCAGTGATAGGGAGGGTGAAAAACTGTTTTTT.